What follows are 27 T cell receptor beta chains derived from one specimen sequenced in a study of radiotherapy plus CTLA-4 blockade in lung cancer. Here immunoSEQ multiplex PCR was the method, and the copy in TCRdb shows in-frame clones only, minus some. The sample shows approximately 82,000 clones, approximately 82% of them seen only once. Specimen: peripheral blood, collected from a patient treated with radiotherapy plus ipilimumab. Receptors were obtained from a human donor with non-small cell lung cancer that progressed on radiotherapy plus ipilimumab.

This clone was seen a handful of times. The rearrangement links TRBV6-1 to TRBJ2-5; D perhaps matches TRBD1 (6 bases). V was clipped by 6 bases and J by 6 bases, with 17 bases between them. The germline V gene has CDR1 MNHNS and CDR2 SASEGT. The CDR3 loop spans 14 amino acids. CDR3 region: CASSQRTEPQTQYF. Here the CDR3 DNA reads TGTGCCAGCAGCCAACGGACAGAACCACAGACCCAGTACTTC.

This clone was seen a single time. CDR3 sequence reads: CASSPTGLGPNTEAFF. DNA for the CDR3: TGTGCCAGCTCACCAACAGGGTTGGGACCTAACACTGAAGCTTTCTTT. The chain joins TRBV18 to TRBJ1-1, with a weak D call TRBD1 (6 bases). Between the trimmed V and J ends, which lost 2 bases and 2 bases, there was a span of 15 bases. The CDR3 loop spans 16 amino acids. The germline V gene has CDR1 KGHSH and CDR2 LQKENI.

The chain uses TRBV18 and TRBJ2-5, with D perhaps matching TRBD1 or TRBD2 (6 bases each). V lost 6 bases and J 5 bases, leaving 13 bases between the germline ends. This CDR3 has 13 residues. Germline V gene data show CDR1 as KGHSH and CDR2 as LQKENI. The CDR3: CASSEQGRETQYF. As DNA, the CDR3 is TGTGCCAGCTCCGAGCAGGGGAGGGAGACCCAGTACTTC.

This sequence joins TRBV29-1 and TRBJ1-1, with no clear D. This CDR3 spans 11 amino acids. The germline CDR1 and CDR2 sequences are SQVTM and ANQGSEA. With 8 bases removed from V and 1 base from J, the gap between germline ends came to 8 bases. DNA of the CDR3: TGCAGCTGGGCGGAGAACACTGAAGCTTTCTTT. Protein product: CSWAENTEAFF.

CDR3 in DNA: TGTGCCAGCAGCCCTAGCCAAGGACAGACCTACGAGCAGTACTTC. This encodes CASSPSQGQTYEQYF. V gene TRBV5-4 combines with J gene TRBJ2-7; possible D gene TRBD1, 6 bases. CDR1 is SGHNT and CDR2 is YYREEE in the germline V gene (reference sequence). Trimming took off 4 bases at V and 2 bases at J, with 16 bases between the two ends. The CDR3 covers 15 residues.

The rearrangement uses TRBV4-2 and TRBJ1-2; D not certain. Between the trimmed V and J ends, which lost 0 bases and 1 base, there was a span of 9 bases. Germline loops: CDR1 LGHNA, CDR2 YNFKEQ. The CDR3 has 15 residues. The CDR3 DNA is TGTGCCAGCAGCCAAGATGTGGAGATTAACTATGGCTACACCTTC. Protein product: CASSQDVEINYGYTF.

This sequence joins TRBV6-5 and TRBJ2-2; a weak D match, TRBD2 (5 bases). Germline V lookup: CDR1 MNHEY, CDR2 SVGAGI. The CDR3 sequence is 13 residues long. The germline V and J ends were trimmed by 6 bases and 4 bases, with 9 bases remaining between them. CDR3 in amino acids: CASRTGFTGELFF. The CDR3 DNA follows: TGTGCCAGCAGAACGGGATTCACCGGGGAGCTGTTTTTT.

The chain is built from TRBV7-3 and TRBJ2-1; D is ambiguous. The ends were cut back, 5 bases at V and 4 bases at J, with 15 bases in the middle. Germline V gives CDR1 SGHTA, CDR2 FQGTGA. CDR3 size: 15 residues. The CDR3 DNA is TGTGCCAGCAGCGCTACAGCTGGATCGTACAATGAGCAGTTCTTC. Protein product: CASSATAGSYNEQFF.

The gene calls are TRBV29-1 and TRBJ2-1, with D possibly matching TRBD2 (5 bases). Trimming took off 7 bases at V and 13 bases at J, with 14 bases between the two ends. The CDR3 spans 10 residues. Germline V gene sequence: CDR1 SQVTM, CDR2 ANQGSEA. This CDR3 is CSGTAVIQFF. The CDR3 DNA follows: TGCAGCGGCACAGCGGTAATACAGTTCTTC.

The V call is TRBV29-1, the J call TRBJ2-7; maybe TRBD1 (5 bases). This CDR3 spans 14 amino acids. The germline V gene encodes CDR1 SQVTM and CDR2 ANQGSEA. Trimming took 5 bases from V and 3 from J, leaving 17 bases between them. The CDR3 nucleotides are TGCAGCGTTTCCTCGAATAGACAGTTCTACGAGCAGTACTTC. It translates to CSVSSNRQFYEQYF.

V and J are TRBV7-9 and TRBJ1-2; no firm D call. The CDR3 runs 16 residues. Germline CDR1 reads SEHNR; CDR2 reads FQNEAQ (reference sequence). Trimming stripped 6 bases from V and 5 bases from J, with 22 bases between. The CDR3 sequence: CASRPGSGKLWYGYTF. The CDR3 bases are TGTGCCAGCAGACCAGGCTCGGGGAAGCTCTGGTATGGCTACACCTTC.

The chain is built from TRBV28 and TRBJ1-2; 7 nucleotides match TRBD1. V was pared by 5 bases and J by 1 base, with 13 bases of the junction left unmatched. CDR1 is MDHEN, CDR2 SYDVKM, per germline. The CDR3 covers 17 residues. CDR3 loop: CASSLHRGVEVNYGYTF. The CDR3 nucleotides read TGTGCCAGCAGTCTCCACAGGGGTGTTGAAGTTAACTATGGCTACACCTTC.

On this clone: Other DNA sequences in the same sample also yield this CDR3. The rearrangement joins TRBV5-1 to TRBJ1-2; TRBD1 aligns across 7 bases. Germline CDR1 and CDR2: SGHRS and YFSETQ. Trimming cost V 0 bases and J 5 bases; bases outside gene matches: 7. CDR3 size: 15 residues. The CDR3 bases are TGCGCCAGCAGCTTGGTTTCCACAGGGGAGTATGGCTACACCTTC. It is translated as CASSLVSTGEYGYTF.

The V call is TRBV27, the J call TRBJ2-1; 10 bases map to TRBD1. The CDR3 contains 15 residues. J gave up 8 bases and V 5 bases, and 9 bases lay outside the gene matches. In germline, CDR1 is MNHEY, CDR2 SMNVEV (reference sequence). Here the CDR3 reads CASSDTGTGVDEQFF. DNA for the CDR3: TGTGCCAGCAGTGACACCGGGACAGGGGTGGATGAGCAGTTCTTC.

The rearrangement links TRBV7-9 to TRBJ2-7; no definite D call. Germline CDR1 SEHNR, CDR2 FQNEAQ (reference sequence). The CDR3 covers 13 residues. V was pared by 1 base and J by 3 bases, with 7 bases between. The chain's CDR3 is CASSLEGGYEQYF. The CDR3 coding sequence is TGTGCCAGCAGCTTAGAGGGTGGCTACGAGCAGTACTTC.

The V gene is TRBV6-6, the J gene TRBJ2-1, with TRBD2 identical over 8 bases. The V gene's germline CDR1 is MNHNY and CDR2 SVGAGI (reference sequence). The V and J ends lost 6 bases and 5 bases, in that order; junction bases with no gene match: 9. This CDR3 has 15 amino acids. The CDR3 DNA is TGTGCCAGCAGACTAGACACGGGGGGGCACAATGAGCAGTTCTTC. It codes for CASRLDTGGHNEQFF.

The rearrangement uses TRBV11-3 and TRBJ2-3; unclear D gene. This CDR3 has 11 residues. Trimming cost V 6 bases and J 6 bases, with 7 bases left between them. In germline, CDR1 is SGHNT, CDR2 YENEEA. The DNA of the CDR3 is TGTGCCAGCAGACTGGGGGATACGCAGTATTTT. Encoded protein: CASRLGDTQYF. The whole variable domain, remainder taken from reference TRBV11-3 and TRBJ2-3, is EAGVVQSPRYKIIEKKQPVAFWCNPISGHNTLYWYLQNLGQGPELLIRYENEEAVDDSQLPKDRFSAERLKGVDSTLKIQPAELGDSAVYLCASRLGDTQYFGPGTRLTVL.

This chain connects TRBV30 to TRBJ2-1; tentatively, D is TRBD2 (6 bases). Between the trimmed V and J ends, which lost 0 bases and 7 bases, there was a span of 16 bases. Per germline, CDR1 GTSNPN and CDR2 SVGIG (reference sequence). The CDR3 is 15 residues long. Written as DNA, the CDR3 is TGTGCCTGGAGTGTTTATATAAGACTAGGGAATGAGCAGTTCTTC. This encodes CAWSVYIRLGNEQFF.

The rearrangement links TRBV30 to TRBJ2-5; no firm D call. Trimming took 0 bases from V and 5 from J, leaving 16 bases between them. CDR3 length: 15 residues. Germline CDR1 GTSNPN, CDR2 SVGIG (reference sequence). CDR3 sequence (DNA): TGTGCCTGGAGTGTACAAGGTTACACGGAGGAGACCCAGTACTTC. Translation gives CAWSVQGYTEETQYF.

The rearrangement links TRBV19 to TRBJ2-2; the match to TRBD2 covers 7 bases. V trimming: 6 bases; J trimming: 2 bases; junction bases outside the gene matches: 3. CDR1 and CDR2 (germline): LNHDA, SQIVND (reference sequence). The CDR3 contains 14 residues. The CDR3 coding sequence is TGTGCCAGTAGAGCGGGGTACAACACCGGGGAGCTGTTTTTT. Its translation: CASRAGYNTGELFF.

The CDR3 coding sequence is TGCGCCAGCAGCTTGGTTTTCGTCCAGGGACAAGAGACCCAGTACTTC. This translates into CASSLVFVQGQETQYF. V and J are TRBV5-1 and TRBJ2-5; possible D gene TRBD1, 5 bases. Between the trimmed V and J ends, which lost 0 bases and 2 bases, there was a span of 14 bases. CDR1 is SGHRS, CDR2 YFSETQ, per germline. The CDR3 totals 16 residues.

The rearrangement uses TRBV2 and TRBJ1-3; D unclear. CDR3 length: 13 residues. The V end was cut by 1 base, the J end by 3 bases, with 4 bases between. Per the germline V gene, CDR1 is SNHLY and CDR2 is FYNNEI. In nucleotides, the CDR3 is TGTGCCAGCAGTGAAGGCTTTGGAAACACCATATATTTT. Its translation is CASSEGFGNTIYF.

The V gene is TRBV7-2, the J gene TRBJ2-5; D is uncertain. The CDR3 runs 14 residues. Trimming removed 2 bases from V and 4 bases from J, with 11 bases in between. From germline, CDR1 is SGHTA and CDR2 FQGNSA. CDR3 coding DNA: TGTGCCAGCAGCTTACGAACCCAAATAGAGACCCAGTACTTC. Encoded protein: CASSLRTQIETQYF.

This clone was seen once. This sequence joins TRBV4-1 and TRBJ1-5; weak D call: TRBD1 (5 bases). From germline, CDR1 is MGHRA and CDR2 YSYEKL. The CDR3 runs to 21 residues. V was shortened by 4 bases and J by 7 bases, with 35 bases between the two germline ends. The CDR3 protein is CASSPLHLVSGTSRGQQPQHF. The CDR3 bases are TGCGCCAGCAGCCCTCTCCACCTTGTCAGCGGGACGTCGCGGGGCCAGCAGCCCCAGCATTTT.

This chain links TRBV2 with TRBJ2-3; TRBD2 matches 8 bases. The CDR3 has 17 amino acids. After removal of 2 bases from V and 1 base from J, the junction contained 8 bases not matched to a gene. Germline lookup yields CDR1 SNHLY and CDR2 FYNNEI. The CDR3 nucleotides are TGTGCCAGCAGTGAATTTGGGGCGGGAGGTCGCACAGATACGCAGTATTTT. Amino acids: CASSEFGAGGRTDTQYF.

CDR3 loop: CASSLVGGQSNQPQHF. For the CDR3, the DNA is TGTGCCAGCAGCTTAGTAGGCGGACAAAGCAATCAGCCCCAGCATTTT. The rearrangement joins TRBV7-8 to TRBJ1-5; TRBD1 might be the D (5 bases). The germline CDR1 and CDR2 sequences are SGHVS and FQNEAQ. This CDR3 has 16 amino acids. V was cut by 1 base and J by 1 base, with 11 bases left in between.

CDR3 loop: CASSLQGGGSPLHF. The CDR3 DNA follows: TGTGCCAGCAGCCTTCAGGGGGGGGGTTCACCCCTCCACTTT. J is TRBJ1-6 and V is TRBV6-5; 7 nucleotides agree with TRBD1. The V segment lost 6 bases and the J segment 9 bases; nucleotides outside the gene matches: 8. The CDR3 has 14 amino acids. Per germline, CDR1 MNHEY and CDR2 SVGAGI.